This T cell receptor (beta chain) stems from a study of shared T cell receptors in the human thymus. This clone was counted a single time. Clones were read by immunoSEQ multiplex PCR, and TCRdb kept only the in-frame ones, dropping some. Of around 65,000 clones listed, over 90% are singletons. Germline V gene data show CDR1 as LGHNA and CDR2 as YNFKEQ. V was pared by 3 bases and J by 3 bases, with 2 bases between. This CDR3 has 11 residues. The rearrangement joins TRBV4-2 to TRBJ2-5; D unclear. The sequence was obtained from a human donor. The material sequenced was thymocytes. CDR3 amino acids: CASSQEETQYF. The CDR3 DNA follows: TGTGCCAGCAGCCAGGAAGAGACCCAGTACTTC.